The 9 T cell receptor beta chains presented below share a single source sample, sequenced in a study of beta chain features in type 1 diabetes. Points from the study as a whole: Across all four CD4+ subsets, people with type 1 diabetes showed modestly shorter TCRB CDR3s.

Their antigens remain unidentified. The investigators reverse transcribed all of the isolated RNA, so they sequenced expressed TCRB transcripts. The assay was immunoSEQ multiplex PCR, and TCRdb's table has in-frame clones only and misses some. The sample records under 200,000 clones, around 8.6% being singletons. Sequenced: central memory CD4+ T cells from blood. These receptors were collected from a woman aged 18-29 years with type 1 diabetes.

In its sample, this clone was seen a few times. V usage is TRBV28 and J usage is TRBJ2-1; 12 bases line up with TRBD2. This CDR3 contains 19 residues. The germline V gene has CDR1 MDHEN and CDR2 SYDVKM. The V segment lost 6 bases and the J segment 0 bases; nucleotides outside the gene matches: 12. The CDR3 loop reads CASRTGTSGPEGSYNEQFF. The CDR3 coding sequence is TGTGCCAGCAGGACCGGGACTAGCGGGCCCGAGGGCTCCTACAATGAGCAGTTCTTC.

The gene calls are TRBV28 and TRBJ2-1; the match to TRBD1 covers 8 bases. Germline assignment: CDR1 MDHEN and CDR2 SYDVKM. The trim removed 10 bases at V and 3 bases at J, leaving 5 bases unmatched. This CDR3 spans 13 amino acids. The CDR3 sequence: CAIKTGGYNEQFF. The CDR3 region has the DNA TGTGCCATCAAAACAGGGGGCTACAATGAGCAGTTCTTC.

The chain carries TRBV28 and TRBJ1-5; unclear D gene. CDR1 is MDHEN and CDR2 is SYDVKM in the germline V gene. V was shortened by 2 bases and J by 3 bases, with 8 bases between the two germline ends. The CDR3 consists of 14 residues. CDR3 nucleotide sequence: TGTGCCAGCAGTTTAGGAGGATTCAATCAGCCCCAGCATTTT. Translated: CASSLGGFNQPQHF. The full variable domain, with the rest looked up from reference TRBV28 and TRBJ1-5, is DVKVTQSSRYLVKRTGEKVFLECVQDMDHENMFWYRQDPGLGLRLIYFSYDVKMKEKGDIPEGYSVSREKKERFSLILESASTNQTSMYLCASSLGGFNQPQHFGDGTRLSIL.

This clone was picked up a small number of times. This chain links TRBV11-1 with TRBJ2-6, with D perhaps matching TRBD1 (6 bases). The CDR3 totals 16 residues. Germline CDR1 reads SGHAT; CDR2 reads FQDESV (reference sequence). The V end was cut by 3 bases, the J end by 0 bases, with 9 bases between. The chain's CDR3 is CASSLDRSSGANVLTF. Here the CDR3 DNA reads TGTGCCAGCAGCTTGGACAGAAGCTCTGGGGCCAACGTCCTGACTTTC.

This clone came up a few times. This sequence joins TRBV6-6 and TRBJ2-7, with TRBD1 identical over 7 bases. Germline CDR1 is MNHNY and CDR2 is SVGAGI (reference sequence). The trim removed 6 bases at V and 6 bases at J, leaving 11 bases unmatched. CDR3 length equals 14 residues. The CDR3 sequence is CASRPTGFVLEQYF. As DNA, the CDR3 is TGTGCCAGCAGGCCGACAGGGTTTGTGCTCGAGCAGTACTTC.

This clone has only a few counts. The chain combines TRBV11-3 with TRBJ2-7, with D tentatively TRBD2 (6 bases). This CDR3 spans 14 amino acids. CDR1 SGHNT and CDR2 YENEEA come from the germline V gene. V shed 1 base and J shed 2 bases, with 9 bases lying between them. CDR3 bases: TGTGCCAGCAGCTTAGGAGCGGGCACCTACGAGCAGTACTTC. Translated: CASSLGAGTYEQYF. The variable domain in full, with the rest retrieved from reference TRBV11-3 and TRBJ2-7, is EAGVVQSPRYKIIEKKQPVAFWCNPISGHNTLYWYLQNLGQGPELLIRYENEEAVDDSQLPKDRFSAERLKGVDSTLKIQPAELGDSAVYLCASSLGAGTYEQYFGPGTRLTVT.

This clone was seen only a few times. The chain recombines TRBV6-6 with TRBJ2-2, with 7 bases aligning to TRBD2. This CDR3 is built from 15 residues. Trimming removed 5 bases from V and 4 bases from J; junction bases left unmatched: 7. Germline loops: CDR1 MNHNY, CDR2 SVGAGI (reference sequence). The CDR3 region is CASSLDGGSTGELFF. The DNA for the CDR3 is TGTGCCAGCAGTCTGGACGGCGGGAGCACCGGGGAGCTGTTTTTT.

The chain employs TRBV7-2 and TRBJ2-4; D is uncertain. V dropped 2 bases and J dropped 0 bases, with 5 bases sitting between them. CDR1 and CDR2 from the germline V gene are SGHTA and FQGNSA. This CDR3 is 14 amino acids long. CDR3 sequence reads: CASSLSEAKNIQYF. The CDR3 nucleotides are TGTGCCAGCAGCTTATCAGAAGCCAAAAACATTCAGTACTTC.

The sample holds a few counts of this clone. Here the CDR3 DNA reads TGTGCCTGGAGCCGGGAGACCCAGTACTTC. Its protein product is CAWSRETQYF. This chain joins TRBV30 and TRBJ2-5, with unresolved D. CDR1 and CDR2 from the germline V gene are GTSNPN and SVGIG (reference sequence). V lost 3 bases and J lost 5, with 4 bases in between. This CDR3 is 10 amino acids long.